This passage covers 29 T cell receptor beta chains from one sample sequenced in a study of blood T cell repertoires in COVID-19. The assay was immunoSEQ multiplex PCR, and TCRdb's table has in-frame clones only and misses some. Of 250,000 to 300,000 clones in the sample, approximately 89% are singletons; the top ten hold 2% to 2.5%. The sequencing input was peripheral blood. The receptor set was obtained from a woman between 25 and 40 years old with COVID-19, enrolled during active disease.

V and J are TRBV11-2 and TRBJ1-1, with 8 bases lining up with TRBD1. CDR3 length: 13 residues. Germline CDR1 and CDR2: SGHAT and FQNNGV. The V segment lost 5 bases and the J segment 4 bases; nucleotides outside the gene matches: 3. CDR3 residues: CASSRTGPTEAFF. The CDR3 DNA reads as TGTGCCAGCAGCCGGACAGGGCCCACTGAAGCTTTCTTT.

The chain combines TRBV18 with TRBJ1-1; maybe TRBD1 (5 bases). The germline V gene encodes CDR1 KGHSH and CDR2 LQKENI. There are 15 residues in the CDR3. Trimming removed 3 bases from V and 3 bases from J, with 14 bases in between. The CDR3: CASSPTGASDTEAFF. The CDR3 nucleotides are TGTGCCAGCTCACCTACTGGGGCATCGGACACTGAAGCTTTCTTT.

J is TRBJ1-2 and V is TRBV25-1; 8 bases agree with TRBD1. Germline trimming cut 2 bases from V and 7 bases from J; bases unmatched to any gene: 9. Germline V gene lookup returns CDR1 MGHDK and CDR2 SYGVNS. The CDR3 is 15 amino acids. CDR3 in amino acids: CASSESGQGAFGYTF. DNA of the CDR3: TGTGCCAGCAGTGAAAGTGGGCAGGGGGCGTTTGGCTACACCTTC.

The CDR3 DNA reads TGCGCCAGCAGCCCAGGACTAGGGAGCTACAATGAGCAGTTCTTC. This gives the protein CASSPGLGSYNEQFF. The chain employs TRBV10-1 and TRBJ2-1, with 7 bases fitting TRBD2. Germline values: CDR1 WNHNN, CDR2 SYGVQD (reference sequence). With 6 bases clipped from V and 3 bases from J, the junction kept 8 bases outside the gene matches. This CDR3 is built from 15 residues.

The chain combines TRBV5-1 with TRBJ2-2; 11 bases agree with TRBD2. The CDR3 contains 17 residues. Germline CDR1 is SGHRS and CDR2 is YFSETQ. The V and J ends lost 6 bases and 4 bases, in that order; junction bases with no gene match: 11. CDR3 sequence: CASTPTSGSWGTGELFF. The CDR3 coding sequence is TGCGCCAGCACCCCTACTAGCGGGAGCTGGGGCACCGGGGAGCTGTTTTTT. The full variable domain, in which reference TRBV5-1 and TRBJ2-2 provide the parts outside the CDR3, is KAGVTQTPRYLIKTRGQQVTLSCSPISGHRSVSWYQQTPGQGLQFLFEYFSETQRNKGNFPGRFSGRQFSNSRSEMNVSTLELGDSALYLCASTPTSGSWGTGELFFGEGSRLTVL.

The chain recombines TRBV6-5 with TRBJ2-6; D gene unclear. The CDR3 totals 15 residues. V lost 2 bases and J 0 bases, leaving 5 bases between the germline ends. The germline CDR1 and CDR2 sequences are MNHEY and SVGAGI. For the CDR3, the DNA is TGTGCCAGCAGTTACGACAACTCTGGGGCCAACGTCCTGACTTTC. Its translation is CASSYDNSGANVLTF.

The V and J genes are TRBV7-8 and TRBJ1-5, with 9 bases fitting TRBD1. The length of the CDR3 is 16 residues. With 4 bases clipped from V and 4 bases from J, the junction kept 8 bases outside the gene matches. Germline loops: CDR1 SGHVS, CDR2 FQNEAQ. CDR3 amino acids: CASSWSDRGGNQPQHF. CDR3 nucleotides: TGTGCCAGCAGCTGGTCGGACAGGGGAGGAAATCAGCCCCAGCATTTT.

This chain uses TRBV6-5 with TRBJ2-7; TRBD2 matches 7 bases. J was trimmed by 0 bases and V by 7 bases; bases with no gene match: 9. The CDR3 is 15 amino acids. From germline, CDR1 is MNHEY and CDR2 SVGAGI. The CDR3: CASNSGTTDSYEQYF. CDR3 nucleotide sequence: TGTGCCAGCAACTCCGGGACTACCGACTCCTACGAGCAGTACTTC.

The rearrangement uses TRBV6-5 and TRBJ1-3; D gene uncertain. CDR1 is MNHEY, CDR2 SVGAGI, per germline. This CDR3 is built from 13 residues. With 7 bases removed from V and 2 bases from J, the gap between germline ends came to 9 bases. The CDR3 sequence is CASNTNAGNTIYF. The CDR3 nucleotides read TGTGCCAGCAACACTAACGCTGGAAACACCATATATTTT.

The rearrangement links TRBV9 to TRBJ2-1, with D possibly being TRBD1 (6 bases). This CDR3 has 16 amino acids. V lost 0 bases, J lost 0 bases, and 10 bases lay in between. Per the germline V gene, CDR1 is SGDLS and CDR2 is YYNGEE. CDR3 in DNA: TGTGCCAGCAGCGTAGGTGCGGACAGCTCCTACAATGAGCAGTTCTTC. It encodes CASSVGADSSYNEQFF.

V is TRBV27 and J is TRBJ1-1, with D possibly matching TRBD1 (5 bases). With 3 bases removed from V and 0 bases from J, the gap between germline ends came to 17 bases. The CDR3 consists of 17 residues. Germline CDR1 MNHEY, CDR2 SMNVEV (reference sequence). DNA of the CDR3: TGTGCCAGCAGTTTGACAGCCCCGCCATTCATGAACACTGAAGCTTTCTTT. Amino acids: CASSLTAPPFMNTEAFF.

V is TRBV5-1 and J is TRBJ2-2; no definite D call. CDR3 length: 16 amino acids. V shed 4 bases and J shed 1 base, with 14 bases lying between them. Germline CDR1 and CDR2: SGHRS and YFSETQ. This CDR3 reads CASSRESSLNTGELFF. CDR3 sequence (DNA): TGCGCCAGCAGCCGAGAGAGTAGCTTGAACACCGGGGAGCTGTTTTTT.

The rearrangement uses TRBV11-2 and TRBJ1-1; 7 bases are shared with TRBD1. Germline V gives CDR1 SGHAT, CDR2 FQNNGV. The V segment lost 5 bases and the J segment 0 bases; nucleotides outside the gene matches: 6. This CDR3 has 15 residues. CDR3 sequence: CASSREDRMNTEAFF. Here the CDR3 DNA reads TGTGCCAGCAGCCGAGAGGACAGGATGAACACTGAAGCTTTCTTT.

The chain combines TRBV25-1 with TRBJ1-6, with TRBD1 matching 11 bases. V gave up 4 bases and J gave up 0 bases; unmatched junction bases: 2. Germline assignment: CDR1 MGHDK and CDR2 SYGVNS. The CDR3 runs to 17 residues. The CDR3 region is CASSGDRGSSYNSPLHF. In DNA, the CDR3 is TGTGCCAGCAGTGGGGACAGGGGGAGCTCCTATAATTCACCCCTCCACTTT.

The chain links TRBV5-1 to TRBJ2-2, with TRBD2 as a possible D gene (5 bases). The CDR3 runs 15 residues. The V end lost 1 base, the J end lost 5 bases, and 12 bases lay between the germline ends. In germline, CDR1 is SGHRS, CDR2 YFSETQ. CDR3 bases: TGCGCCAGCAGCTTGTATGGGAGCGGAACCGGGGAGCTGTTTTTT. Protein: CASSLYGSGTGELFF.

CDR3 loop: CASSLSVEAMNTEAFF. CDR3 nucleotides: TGTGCCAGCAGTTTATCGGTCGAGGCAATGAACACTGAAGCTTTCTTT. This chain uses TRBV27 with TRBJ1-1; D not certain. Germline values: CDR1 MNHEY, CDR2 SMNVEV (reference sequence). The CDR3 totals 16 residues. The V end lost 0 bases, the J end lost 0 bases, and 11 bases lay between the germline ends.

The count of this clone is one. This chain joins TRBV7-3 and TRBJ2-2, with 10 bases matching TRBD2. The CDR3 has 15 residues. Germline CDR1 and CDR2: SGHTA and FQGTGA. Trimming cost V 5 bases and J 6 bases; bases outside gene matches: 6. The CDR3, as DNA: TGTGCCAGCAGCCCTCTAGCGGGAGAGGCCGGGGAGCTGTTTTTT. This gives the protein CASSPLAGEAGELFF.

This chain uses TRBV7-9 with TRBJ1-1; D is undetermined. Germline lookup yields CDR1 SEHNR and CDR2 FQNEAQ (reference sequence). Trimming removed 2 bases at V and 7 bases at J, with 14 bases between. The CDR3 has 14 residues. Here the CDR3 DNA reads TGTGCCAGCAGCTTAAACGGGAGGATGAATGAAGCTTTCTTT. This codes for CASSLNGRMNEAFF.

V usage is TRBV3-1 (or the pseudogene TRBV3-2) and J usage is TRBJ2-1; D may be TRBD1 (6 bases). The CDR3 sequence is 12 residues long. Germline assignment: CDR1 LGHDT and CDR2 YNNKEL (reference sequence). V was trimmed by 1 base and J by 10 bases, leaving 8 bases between them. CDR3 amino acids: CASSQAQGEQFF. CDR3 nucleotide sequence: TGTGCCAGCAGCCAAGCTCAGGGGGAGCAGTTCTTC.

Comments on this clone: A much larger clone lies a single base off, so this may be a read error. Other DNA sequences from this sample encode an identical CDR3 as well. The chain couples TRBV7-2 to TRBJ2-1; possible D gene TRBD2, 6 bases. Germline V gives CDR1 SGHTA, CDR2 FQGNSA. V was pared by 2 bases and J by 4 bases, with 12 bases between. This CDR3 comprises 15 residues. The CDR3 loop is CASSLQTSGYNEQFF. CDR3 DNA: TGTGCCAGCAGCTTACAGACTAGTGGTTACAATGAGCAGTTCTTC.

The V and J genes are TRBV10-3 and TRBJ1-2; a weak D match, TRBD1 (6 bases). From germline, CDR1 is ENHRY and CDR2 SYGVKD. There are 14 residues in the CDR3. V lost 2 bases and J lost 6, with 13 bases in between. CDR3 in amino acids: CAISEDRGGNGYTF. The CDR3 DNA follows: TGTGCCATCAGTGAGGACCGAGGGGGAAATGGCTACACCTTC.

The V call is TRBV7-9, the J call TRBJ2-7; D is possibly TRBD1 (5 bases). CDR1 SEHNR and CDR2 FQNEAQ come from the germline V gene (reference sequence). V was cut by 1 base and J by 9 bases, with 10 bases left in between. The CDR3 runs 12 residues. The CDR3 DNA reads as TGTGCCAGCAGCTTAGAGGGGATCCTGCAGTACTTC. Encoded protein: CASSLEGILQYF.

The chain couples TRBV2 to TRBJ2-7, with TRBD2 identical over 10 bases. CDR1 and CDR2 from the germline V gene are SNHLY and FYNNEI. The ends lost 10 bases at V and 2 bases at J; junction bases unmatched: 5. The length of the CDR3 is 13 residues. In nucleotides, the CDR3 is TGTGCCACCGAAGGGACTAGCGCCTACGAGCAGTACTTC. Translation gives CATEGTSAYEQYF.

The V and J genes are TRBV28 and TRBJ1-1; D is undetermined. CDR1 and CDR2 from the germline V gene are MDHEN and SYDVKM. V was cut by 1 base and J by 3 bases, with 12 bases left in between. This CDR3 is built from 15 residues. The CDR3: CASSLLSPGDTEAFF. In DNA form, the CDR3 reads TGTGCCAGCAGTTTATTATCCCCCGGGGACACTGAAGCTTTCTTT.

This chain links TRBV6-2 or TRBV6-3 with TRBJ2-1; D is uncertain. V lost 5 bases, J lost 10 bases, and 30 bases lay in between. CDR3 length: 18 amino acids. Germline V gene lookup returns CDR1 MNHEY and CDR2 SVGEGT. CDR3 DNA: TGTGCCAGCAGTCCCTCCTCTGACTTATTCACTCTGGGTTGGGAGCAGTTCTTC. Its translation: CASSPSSDLFTLGWEQFF.

The J gene is TRBJ2-1, the V gene TRBV28, with TRBD2 identical over 13 bases. This CDR3 region has 17 residues. The V segment lost 6 bases and the J segment 7 bases; nucleotides outside the gene matches: 12. Germline V gene lookup returns CDR1 MDHEN and CDR2 SYDVKM. The CDR3 loop reads CASRLTSGRSRGNEQFF. The CDR3 DNA sequence: TGTGCCAGCAGGCTGACTAGCGGGAGGTCCAGGGGGAATGAGCAGTTCTTC.

The chain carries TRBV30 and TRBJ2-7; TRBD1 agrees at 9 bases. With 0 bases clipped from V and 3 bases from J, the junction kept 6 bases outside the gene matches. The germline V gene has CDR1 GTSNPN and CDR2 SVGIG (reference sequence). The length of the CDR3 is 15 residues. CDR3 in amino acids: CAWSVFLGQGYEQYF. The CDR3 DNA sequence: TGTGCCTGGAGTGTCTTTTTGGGACAGGGCTACGAGCAGTACTTC.

The CDR3 region is CASSHNPTMNTEAFF. In nucleotides, the CDR3 is TGCGCCAGCAGCCACAACCCCACGATGAACACTGAAGCTTTCTTT. The chain uses TRBV5-1 and TRBJ1-1; no reliable D call. The CDR3 covers 15 residues. CDR1 and CDR2 (germline): SGHRS, YFSETQ. V lost 4 bases to trimming and J lost 0 bases, with 13 bases between them.

CDR3: CASSPIRQGARNQPQHF. CDR3 DNA: TGTGCCAGCAGCCCTATCCGACAGGGGGCTAGAAATCAGCCCCAGCATTTT. The chain has TRBV6-2 or TRBV6-3 and TRBJ1-5; TRBD1 aligns across 10 bases. CDR3 length: 17 amino acids. CDR1 and CDR2 from the germline V gene are MNHEY and SVGEGT. After removal of 6 bases from V and 4 bases from J, the junction contained 12 bases not matched to a gene.